This T cell receptor beta chain is drawn from a study of T cell changes during pregnancy in multiple sclerosis. The method was immunoSEQ multiplex PCR; TCRdb's version includes in-frame clones alone and lacks a portion of them. The sample yields 45,000 or so clones, 80% to 90% seen once. This TCR was sampled from a female donor with multiple sclerosis, enrolled in a pregnancy study. The starting material was CD4+ T cells from peripheral blood mononuclear cells, obtained after pregnancy.

CDR3 nucleotides: TGTGCCAGCAGCGTCGACTACTACGAGCAGTACTTC. This sequence encodes CASSVDYYEQYF. J is TRBJ2-7 and V is TRBV7-2; D perhaps matches TRBD2 (5 bases). This CDR3 has 12 amino acids. The V and J ends lost 5 bases and 3 bases respectively, with 8 bases between them. Germline CDR1 is SGHTA and CDR2 is FQGNSA. The whole variable domain, filled in from reference TRBV7-2 and TRBJ2-7, reads GAGVSQSPSNKVTEKGKDVELRCDPISGHTALYWYRQSLGQGLEFLIYFQGNSAPDKSGLPSDRFSAERTGGSVSTLTIQRTQQEDSAVYLCASSVDYYEQYFGPGTRLTVT.